These 5 T cell receptor beta chains came from one sample sequenced in a study of metastatic and nonmetastatic thyroid tumors. TCRdb reprocessed the PCR reads via MiXCR. The sample includes some 28,000 clones, 3.7% of them seen just once. No patient received treatment before thyroid surgery. Source material: blood. The source of these receptors is a male donor with papillary thyroid cancer or a benign thyroid nodule (not recorded which). Some clones in this sample may be carry-over from other donors' samples.

Only a few counts were recorded for this clone. J is TRBJ2-7 and V is TRBV7-9; D unresolved. This CDR3 has 13 residues. Between the trimmed V and J ends, which lost 6 bases and 3 bases, there was a span of 12 bases. Germline values: CDR1 SEHNR, CDR2 FQNEAQ (reference sequence). The CDR3: CASRTLQFYEQYF. The DNA for the CDR3 is TGTGCCAGCAGGACCCTACAGTTCTACGAGCAGTACTTC.

This clone appeared a few times. The chain links TRBV28 to TRBJ1-6; TRBD1 is a possible D gene (5 bases). The CDR3 loop spans 13 amino acids. Germline V gene data show CDR1 as MDHEN and CDR2 as SYDVKM. Trimming stripped 2 bases from V and 9 bases from J, with 8 bases between. The CDR3 DNA follows: TGTGCCAGCAGTTTAGCCGGGGGTTCACCCCTCCACTTT. Translation gives CASSLAGGSPLHF.

This clone was picked up many times. A much larger clone sits a single nucleotide away, making a read error possible. The rearrangement uses TRBV6-1 and TRBJ2-5; TRBD1 is a possible D gene (6 bases). This CDR3 contains 14 residues. Germline lookup yields CDR1 MNHNS and CDR2 SASEGT. For the CDR3, the DNA is TGTGCCAGCAGGCCGACAGGTGCCCAAGAGGCCCAGTACTTC. Translating it yields CASRPTGAQEAQYF.

This sequence joins TRBV6-5 and TRBJ2-1; weak D call: TRBD1 (7 bases). Trimming removed 0 bases from V and 2 bases from J, with 11 bases in between. CDR1 is MNHEY and CDR2 is SVGAGI in the germline V gene. The length of the CDR3 is 16 residues. In nucleotides, the CDR3 is TGTGCCAGCAGTTACTCGGGGGGACAGACCTACAATGAGCAGTTCTTC. This codes for CASSYSGGQTYNEQFF.

Turning to this clone: Mismatch with germline at one junction end may stem from a read error. The chain links TRBV11-2 to TRBJ2-7; TRBD1 matches 12 bases. The CDR3 has 15 amino acids. Germline V CDR1 and CDR2: SGHAT, FQNNGV. CDR3 DNA sequence: TGTGCCAGCAGCTTAGAGGGGACAGGGGGCCTCGAGCGGTACTTC. Its protein is CASSLEGTGGLERYF.